Presented here are 32 T cell receptor beta chains from one specimen sequenced in a study of T cell repertoires in cytomegalovirus infection. Via MiXCR, TCRdb re-called the reads, giving one row per CDR3 protein. The sample shows more than 85,000 distinct CDR3 sequences, less than 25% of them seen only once. Sequenced material: CD8+ T cells from PBMCs. The receptors stem from a human donor in good health (CMV status not recorded). Some clones in this sample may be carry-over from other donors' samples.

This clonotype was seen only a few times. The chain links TRBV7-9 to TRBJ1-6; 9 bases are shared with TRBD1. The V gene's germline CDR1 is SEHNR and CDR2 FQNEAQ (reference sequence). This CDR3 region has 16 residues. After removal of 5 bases from V and 8 bases from J, the junction contained 10 bases not matched to a gene. CDR3 region: CASSDSTGGEYSPLHF. CDR3 nucleotides: TGTGCCAGCAGCGACTCGACAGGGGGAGAATATTCACCCCTCCACTTT.

This clonotype was recorded a few times. The V call is TRBV4-2, the J call TRBJ2-2; a weak D match, TRBD1 (8 bases). This CDR3 is 16 amino acids long. Germline loops: CDR1 LGHNA, CDR2 YNFKEQ. Trimming shortened V by 5 bases and J by 6 bases, and 19 bases separated the two germline ends. In nucleotides, the CDR3 is TGTGCCAGCAGCGACGACAGGGGACTACTTTCCGGGGAGCTGTTTTTT. It yields the protein CASSDDRGLLSGELFF.

A few counts support this clonotype. This sequence joins TRBV29-1 and TRBJ2-7; weak D call: TRBD1 (7 bases). CDR1 and CDR2 (germline): SQVTM, ANQGSEA. This CDR3 spans 12 amino acids. V lost 4 bases and J lost 4, with 11 bases in between. This chain's CDR3 is CSVGQGGYEQYF. In nucleotides, the CDR3 is TGCAGCGTTGGTCAGGGGGGATACGAGCAGTACTTC.

This chain connects TRBV11-2 to TRBJ2-3; D call uncertain. This CDR3 has 16 amino acids. Germline V CDR1 and CDR2: SGHAT, FQNNGV. V was clipped by 3 bases and J by 0 bases, with 13 bases between them. The CDR3 region is CASSFSAADSTDTQYF. CDR3 sequence (DNA): TGTGCCAGCAGCTTTAGTGCCGCAGATAGCACAGATACGCAGTATTTT.

Here the CDR3 DNA reads TGTGCCAGCAGTTTTTCGGGTCCCCAAGAGACCCAGTACTTC. Its translation: CASSFSGPQETQYF. The chain recombines TRBV5-6 with TRBJ2-5; D remains unclear. V lost 5 bases, J lost 1 base, and 12 bases lay in between. The CDR3 consists of 14 residues. From germline, CDR1 is SGHDT and CDR2 YYEEEE.

This clonotype was counted once. The CDR3: CASNQTGGRVNTEAFF. The CDR3 DNA follows: TGTGCCAGCAACCAAACAGGGGGCAGGGTGAACACTGAAGCTTTCTTT. The rearrangement links TRBV12-3 or TRBV12-4 to TRBJ1-1; 9 bases are shared with TRBD1. The CDR3 is 16 amino acids. After removal of 7 bases from V and 0 bases from J, the junction contained 9 bases not matched to a gene.

The chain recombines TRBV20-1 with TRBJ2-7; the D gene is possibly TRBD1 (6 bases). Germline V lookup: CDR1 DFQATT, CDR2 SNEGSKA (reference sequence). The CDR3 runs to 13 residues. V shed 6 bases and J shed 0 bases, with 12 bases lying between them. CDR3 sequence: CSAQTGDSYEQYF. CDR3 DNA: TGCAGTGCCCAGACAGGAGACTCCTACGAGCAGTACTTC.

This rearrangement joins TRBV27 to TRBJ2-3, with no clear D. This CDR3 is built from 18 residues. V was shortened by 2 bases and J by 0 bases, with 18 bases between the two germline ends. Germline lookup yields CDR1 MNHEY and CDR2 SMNVEV (reference sequence). The CDR3 sequence: CASSLTLDANPSTDTQYF. In DNA, the CDR3 is TGTGCCAGCAGTTTAACCCTCGACGCCAACCCTAGCACAGATACGCAGTATTTT.

The chain is built from TRBV7-9 and TRBJ2-2; a possible D gene is TRBD2 (6 bases). V lost 0 bases and J 4 bases, leaving 9 bases between the germline ends. In germline, CDR1 is SEHNR, CDR2 FQNEAQ (reference sequence). The CDR3 has 15 residues. CDR3 nucleotide sequence: TGTGCCAGCAGCTTAGCGCGGGGCTCCACCGGGGAGCTGTTTTTT. This gives the protein CASSLARGSTGELFF.

The sample holds many counts of this clonotype. The chain carries TRBV5-1 and TRBJ2-1; weak D call: TRBD1 (5 bases). Germline V gives CDR1 SGHRS, CDR2 YFSETQ. The CDR3 length is 16 residues. The V and J ends lost 2 bases and 7 bases respectively, with 19 bases between them. The CDR3, as DNA: TGCGCCAGCAGCTTTAACAGTCAGACAGCCTCTAATGAGCAGTTCTTC. Protein product: CASSFNSQTASNEQFF.

The chain uses TRBV7-6 and TRBJ1-1; 7 nucleotides align to TRBD1. Trimming at V came to 5 bases and at J to 2 bases, leaving 11 bases not matched to a gene. The CDR3 sequence is 16 residues long. Germline V gives CDR1 SGHVS, CDR2 FNYEAQ. The CDR3 DNA sequence: TGTGCCAGCAGCCCACCGACGACAGGGAAAAACACTGAAGCTTTCTTT. Translation gives CASSPPTTGKNTEAFF.

The chain joins TRBV7-8 to TRBJ2-1; 8 nucleotides line up with TRBD2. The trim removed 10 bases at V and 5 bases at J, leaving 13 bases unmatched. The CDR3 consists of 15 residues. CDR1 SGHVS and CDR2 FQNEAQ come from the germline V gene. CDR3 nucleotide sequence: TGTGCCACCGGGAGGTCGAGCGGGGGAAACAATGAGCAGTTCTTC. The encoded protein is CATGRSSGGNNEQFF. Combining the CDR3 with reference TRBV7-8 and TRBJ2-1 gives the whole variable domain GAGVSQSPRYKVAKRGQDVALRCDPISGHVSLFWYQQALGQGPEFLTYFQNEAQLDKSGLPSDRFFAERPEGSVSTLKIQRTQQEDSAVYLCATGRSSGGNNEQFFGPGTRLTVL.

This clonotype showed up just a few times. V is TRBV27 and J is TRBJ2-7, with D tentatively TRBD1 (6 bases). Germline lookup yields CDR1 MNHEY and CDR2 SMNVEV (reference sequence). The CDR3 has 15 amino acids. The germline V and J ends were trimmed by 6 bases and 5 bases, with 20 bases remaining between them. Here the CDR3 reads CASSETPAQGDEQYF. The CDR3 nucleotides read TGTGCCAGCAGCGAAACCCCCGCACAGGGTGACGAGCAGTACTTC.

The chain recombines TRBV19 with TRBJ2-7, with 10 bases matching TRBD1. V was pared by 3 bases and J by 3 bases, with 5 bases of the junction left unmatched. This CDR3 is 15 amino acids long. Germline CDR1 is LNHDA and CDR2 is SQIVND (reference sequence). CDR3 in amino acids: CASSIGGQGGYEQYF. In DNA, the CDR3 is TGTGCCAGTAGTATTGGCGGACAGGGGGGCTACGAGCAGTACTTC.

This clonotype was observed at least ten times. The genes are TRBV7-9 and TRBJ2-1; D is undetermined. CDR1 is SEHNR, CDR2 FQNEAQ, per germline (reference sequence). This CDR3 spans 11 amino acids. Trimming pared 3 bases from V and 7 bases from J, leaving 4 bases between. The CDR3 loop reads CASSFMNEQFF. The CDR3 DNA reads TGTGCCAGCAGCTTCATGAATGAGCAGTTCTTC.

This clonotype occurred a few times. The V gene is TRBV4-1, the J gene TRBJ2-4; 8 positions agree with TRBD2. The CDR3 runs to 15 residues. V lost 5 bases, J lost 8 bases, and 11 bases stayed unmatched. Per germline, CDR1 MGHRA and CDR2 YSYEKL. CDR3 nucleotides: TGCGCCAGCAGCTTCTCCAGCGGGGGCGGGGACATTCAGTACTTC. Translating it yields CASSFSSGGGDIQYF.

This clonotype was detected only a few times. The chain links TRBV7-8 to TRBJ2-7, with unresolved D. There are 15 residues in the CDR3. Trimming removed 1 base from V and 7 bases from J, with 17 bases in between. Germline loops: CDR1 SGHVS, CDR2 FQNEAQ. CDR3 DNA: TGTGCCAGCAGCTTAGGGCCCGATACGACCGGGGAGCAGTACTTC. This codes for CASSLGPDTTGEQYF.

Many counts were recorded for this clonotype. The chain joins TRBV7-2 to TRBJ2-3; D is unresolved. Between the trimmed V and J ends, which lost 2 bases and 0 bases, there was a span of 9 bases. From germline, CDR1 is SGHTA and CDR2 FQGNSA. CDR3 length equals 15 residues. For the CDR3, the DNA is TGTGCCAGCAGCTTACGAGACTCCAGCACAGATACGCAGTATTTT. Translating gives CASSLRDSSTDTQYF.

Only a few counts were recorded for this clonotype. This sequence joins TRBV12-3 or TRBV12-4 and TRBJ2-7; D might be TRBD2 (5 bases). V was clipped by 2 bases and J by 3 bases, with 8 bases between them. The CDR3 loop spans 13 amino acids. The CDR3 loop reads CASSLSGNYEQYF. The CDR3 coding sequence is TGTGCCAGCAGTTTATCGGGGAACTACGAGCAGTACTTC.

This clonotype was detected only a few times. This chain joins TRBV9 and TRBJ2-3; a weak D match, TRBD1 (6 bases). The CDR3 consists of 13 residues. Germline-derived CDR1 and CDR2 are SGDLS and YYNGEE. The V and J ends lost 3 bases and 3 bases respectively, with 8 bases between them. CDR3 loop: CASSETGTDTQYF. In DNA form, the CDR3 reads TGTGCCAGCAGCGAAACAGGGACAGATACGCAGTATTTT.

The chain combines TRBV10-3 with TRBJ1-5, with a tentative D call TRBD1 (6 bases). The CDR3 sequence is 17 residues long. Germline V CDR1 and CDR2: ENHRY, SYGVKD. V lost 0 bases to trimming and J lost 0 bases, with 12 bases between them. The CDR3 region is CAISESKGGYSNQPQHF. The DNA for the CDR3 is TGTGCCATCAGTGAGTCGAAGGGGGGGTATAGCAATCAGCCCCAGCATTTT.

The rearrangement joins TRBV29-1 to TRBJ1-4; TRBD1 is a possible D gene (6 bases). Germline CDR1 is SQVTM and CDR2 is ANQGSEA. V was clipped by 6 bases and J by 3 bases, with 14 bases between them. This CDR3 has 14 residues. CDR3 amino acids: CSVSGGQSNEKLFF. CDR3 DNA sequence: TGCAGCGTGAGCGGGGGCCAGTCTAATGAAAAACTGTTTTTT.

This clonotype was recorded a few times. V gene TRBV6-1 combines with J gene TRBJ2-4; TRBD2 might be the D (6 bases). Trimming cost V 2 bases and J 0 bases, with 14 bases left between them. Germline assignment: CDR1 MNHNS and CDR2 SASEGT. There are 17 residues in the CDR3. The CDR3 is CASSEWDSQLAKNIQYF. The CDR3, as DNA: TGTGCCAGCAGTGAATGGGACTCTCAATTAGCCAAAAACATTCAGTACTTC.

This clonotype was found many times. The chain recombines TRBV11-2 with TRBJ2-5, with 8 nucleotides matching TRBD1. This CDR3 has 14 residues. V dropped 0 bases and J dropped 5; count of bases not matched to a gene: 2. Germline V CDR1 and CDR2: SGHAT, FQNNGV. This chain's CDR3 is CASSLDRGPETQYF. The CDR3 DNA reads TGTGCCAGCAGCTTAGACAGGGGGCCGGAGACCCAGTACTTC.

The chain combines TRBV12-3 or TRBV12-4 with TRBJ2-1; 8 bases are a match to TRBD1. The CDR3 runs to 13 residues. With 4 bases clipped from V and 10 bases from J, the junction kept 6 bases outside the gene matches. As DNA, the CDR3 is TGTGCCAGCAGTTCACAGGGGGTAGGCGAGCAGTTCTTC. Translation: CASSSQGVGEQFF.

This clonotype was detected ten times or more. This rearrangement joins TRBV7-2 to TRBJ2-3, with TRBD2 matching over 7 bases. This CDR3 is 15 amino acids long. The V segment lost 2 bases and the J segment 6 bases; nucleotides outside the gene matches: 8. CDR1 and CDR2 (germline): SGHTA, FQGNSA. CDR3 sequence (DNA): TGTGCCAGCAGCTTATGGGGCCTGACTAGCGATACGCAGTATTTT. Protein product: CASSLWGLTSDTQYF.

In DNA, the CDR3 is TGTGCCAGCACGCCCAGGACTAGCGGAATACACAATGAGCAGTTCTTC. Encoded protein: CASTPRTSGIHNEQFF. The chain carries TRBV12-3 or TRBV12-4 and TRBJ2-1; 10 bases fit TRBD2. The CDR3 runs to 16 residues. After removal of 7 bases from V and 5 bases from J, the junction contained 11 bases not matched to a gene.

In its sample, this clonotype was seen many times. This sequence joins TRBV28 and TRBJ2-7; 7 positions match TRBD1. J gave up 6 bases and V 6 bases, and 8 bases lay outside the gene matches. Germline V gene sequence: CDR1 MDHEN, CDR2 SYDVKM. The CDR3 loop spans 13 amino acids. In nucleotides, the CDR3 is TGTGCCAGCAGACCGACAGGGTTCCCCGAGCAGTACTTC. This sequence encodes CASRPTGFPEQYF.

In its sample, this clonotype was seen many times. V and J are TRBV28 and TRBJ1-2; 7 bases agree with TRBD1. Germline V gives CDR1 MDHEN, CDR2 SYDVKM. The CDR3 is 16 residues long. V lost 2 bases to trimming and J lost 2 bases; unmatched junction nucleotides: 8. The CDR3 region has the DNA TGTGCCAGCAGTTTACCCACCGACAGGGCAAACTATGGCTACACCTTC. It specifies CASSLPTDRANYGYTF.

The V call is TRBV7-4, the J call TRBJ2-7; 10 bases agree with TRBD1. The CDR3 runs 17 residues. CDR1 and CDR2 from the germline V gene are SGHVT and SQSDAQ. V lost 1 base and J lost 6; bases outside the gene matches: 12. CDR3 bases: TGTGCCAGCAGCTTAGGCCCCGACAGGGGGCGAGGTTCCGAGCAGTACTTC. Translating gives CASSLGPDRGRGSEQYF.

This clonotype came up many times. This chain joins TRBV7-2 and TRBJ2-7; 9 bases agree with TRBD2. Germline trimming cut 5 bases from V and 3 bases from J; bases unmatched to any gene: 5. Germline V gene sequence: CDR1 SGHTA, CDR2 FQGNSA. The CDR3 length is 14 residues. The CDR3 DNA is TGTGCCAGCAGCCCGAGGACTAGCGACTACGAGCAGTACTTC. Translating it yields CASSPRTSDYEQYF.

This sequence joins TRBV12-3 or TRBV12-4 and TRBJ1-1, with TRBD1 matching over 9 bases. Trimming removed 3 bases from V and 6 bases from J; junction bases left unmatched: 11. The CDR3 consists of 16 residues. This CDR3 is CASSFGWDRVRAEAFF. DNA for the CDR3: TGTGCCAGCAGTTTTGGTTGGGACAGGGTGAGAGCTGAAGCTTTCTTT.